A single sample is the source of the 19 T cell receptor beta chains below, sequenced in a study of CD8+ T cells in alopecia areata. Following RNA extraction, reverse transcription yielded cDNA that acted as the sequencing template. The assay was immunoSEQ multiplex PCR, and TCRdb's table has in-frame clones only and misses some. This repertoire shows some 51,000 clones, roughly 96% found once; its top ten account for about 26%. The sequencing here drew on CD8+ T cells sorted from blood, taken at week 0. These receptors were collected from a human donor with alopecia areata.

The CDR3 protein is CASTPPNTDTQYF. As DNA, the CDR3 is TGTGCCAGCACCCCCCCGAACACAGATACGCAGTATTTT. The rearrangement links TRBV27 to TRBJ2-3, with no clear D. Germline V gene lookup returns CDR1 MNHEY and CDR2 SMNVEV (reference sequence). Trimming removed 7 bases from V and 2 bases from J, with 10 bases in between. The CDR3 totals 13 residues.

The chain carries TRBV4-1 and TRBJ2-7; D ambiguous. Germline V gene lookup returns CDR1 MGHRA and CDR2 YSYEKL. The CDR3 totals 14 residues. The V and J ends lost 2 bases and 2 bases respectively, with 10 bases between them. The CDR3 sequence is CASSQTHLAYEQYF. The CDR3 DNA sequence: TGCGCCAGCAGCCAAACGCACCTCGCCTACGAGCAGTACTTC.

The table lists this clone with a count of one. V usage is TRBV9 and J usage is TRBJ1-2; the match to TRBD1 covers 7 bases. The germline CDR1 and CDR2 sequences are SGDLS and YYNGEE. The junction had 8 bases not matched to a gene; V was cut back by 1 base and J by 2 bases. The CDR3 spans 16 residues. This CDR3 is CASSVWEGATNYGYTF. CDR3 DNA: TGTGCCAGCAGCGTATGGGAGGGGGCAACAAACTATGGCTACACCTTC.

The chain has TRBV7-2 and TRBJ1-1; D call uncertain. V shed 0 bases and J shed 9 bases, with 17 bases lying between them. Germline V gene sequence: CDR1 SGHTA, CDR2 FQGNSA. The CDR3 has 15 residues. As DNA, the CDR3 is TGTGCCAGCAGCTTAGCTAAGGAAAGTACGATCCAAGCTTTCTTT. It codes for CASSLAKESTIQAFF.

V is TRBV4-1 and J is TRBJ1-5; D possibly corresponds to TRBD1 (5 bases). Germline CDR1 reads MGHRA; CDR2 reads YSYEKL. V was shortened by 3 bases and J by 1 base, with 7 bases between the two germline ends. CDR3 length: 14 residues. The CDR3 nucleotides are TGCGCCAGCAGCCACAGGGTGAGCAATCAGCCCCAGCATTTT. It encodes CASSHRVSNQPQHF.

This chain links TRBV6-5 with TRBJ2-7, with 8 bases fitting TRBD1. Germline V gene sequence: CDR1 MNHEY, CDR2 SVGAGI. The CDR3 loop spans 15 amino acids. After removal of 5 bases from V and 3 bases from J, the junction contained 9 bases not matched to a gene. CDR3 region: CASSPGTGRNYEQYF. The DNA for the CDR3 is TGTGCCAGCAGTCCCGGGACAGGCCGCAACTACGAGCAGTACTTC.

The V call is TRBV6-6, the J call TRBJ1-2; D remains unclear. This CDR3 is built from 12 residues. Trimming removed 5 bases at V and 4 bases at J, with 8 bases between. From germline, CDR1 is MNHNY and CDR2 SVGAGI (reference sequence). Here the CDR3 DNA reads TGTGCCAGCAGTGCAGAACGCTATGGCTACACCTTC. Translating gives CASSAERYGYTF.

This chain uses TRBV19 with TRBJ2-3; D is ambiguous. Trimming pared 5 bases from V and 3 bases from J, leaving 9 bases between. The CDR3 length is 13 residues. In germline, CDR1 is LNHDA, CDR2 SQIVND (reference sequence). The CDR3 DNA sequence: TGTGCCAGTAGTCTAGGTCTTACAGATACGCAGTATTTT. This translates into CASSLGLTDTQYF. The complete variable domain, with remaining parts taken from reference TRBV19 and TRBJ2-3, reads DGGITQSPKYLFRKEGQNVTLSCEQNLNHDAMYWYRQDPGQGLRLIYYSQIVNDFQKGDIAEGYSVSREKKESFPLTVTSAQKNPTAFYLCASSLGLTDTQYFGPGTRLTVL.

The chain employs TRBV6-5 and TRBJ2-1; weak D call: TRBD2 (7 bases). V lost 0 bases and J 8 bases, leaving 14 bases between the germline ends. The CDR3 is made up of 15 amino acids. Looked up from germline, CDR1 is MNHEY and CDR2 is SVGAGI. The DNA of the CDR3 is TGTGCCAGCAGTTACTCACGGGGGGCGGGCGATGAGCAGTTCTTC. Amino acid sequence: CASSYSRGAGDEQFF.

The chain couples TRBV27 to TRBJ1-6, with D hard to call. The CDR3 sequence is 16 residues long. V was cut by 2 bases and J by 7 bases, with 15 bases left in between. Germline assignment: CDR1 MNHEY and CDR2 SMNVEV (reference sequence). The CDR3 nucleotides read TGTGCCAGCAGTTTACATCCAGCACGGTCAAATTCACCCCTCCACTTT. This sequence encodes CASSLHPARSNSPLHF.

This chain joins TRBV21-1 and TRBJ2-1. TRBV21-1 is flagged as a pseudogene. CDR3 length: 15 amino acids. The CDR3, as DNA: TGTGCCAGCAGCAAAGAGGGACGGACCTACAATGAGCAGTTCTTC. This codes for CASSKEGRTYNEQFF.

The chain recombines TRBV27 with TRBJ2-1; the D gene is possibly TRBD2 (6 bases). V was trimmed by 0 bases and J by 4 bases, leaving 16 bases between them. This CDR3 has 17 amino acids. Germline V lookup: CDR1 MNHEY, CDR2 SMNVEV (reference sequence). The CDR3 is CASSLSIGGLLYNEQFF. For the CDR3, the DNA is TGTGCCAGCAGTTTATCGATCGGGGGTCTGCTTTACAATGAGCAGTTCTTC.

This clone was seen a single time. V usage is TRBV29-1 and J usage is TRBJ2-2, with 8 bases aligning to TRBD1. V was clipped by 1 base and J by 4 bases; unmatched bases: 8. The CDR3 is 16 amino acids. Germline V CDR1 and CDR2: SQVTM, ANQGSEA. For the CDR3, the DNA is TGCAGCGTTGAAGGTTCTACAGGGGGACGCACCGGGGAGCTGTTTTTT. This codes for CSVEGSTGGRTGELFF.

The genes are TRBV7-2 and TRBJ2-2; TRBD2 agrees at 7 bases. The junction had 10 bases not matched to a gene; V was cut back by 5 bases and J by 4 bases. Germline loops: CDR1 SGHTA, CDR2 FQGNSA. The CDR3 totals 16 residues. Here the CDR3 reads CASSGTTRPSTGELFF. The DNA of the CDR3 is TGTGCCAGCAGCGGGACTACACGCCCTTCCACCGGGGAGCTGTTTTTT.

This sequence joins TRBV7-9 and TRBJ2-5; 9 bases are shared with TRBD1. Per germline, CDR1 SEHNR and CDR2 FQNEAQ (reference sequence). V trimming: 5 bases; J trimming: 5 bases; junction bases outside the gene matches: 9. The CDR3 runs to 15 residues. The CDR3 is CASSAEQGARETQYF. The CDR3 coding sequence is TGTGCCAGCAGCGCGGAACAGGGGGCGCGGGAGACCCAGTACTTC.

This chain connects TRBV6-1 to TRBJ2-7; a possible D gene is TRBD2 (6 bases). Germline V gives CDR1 MNHNS, CDR2 SASEGT. V shed 0 bases and J shed 2 bases, with 11 bases lying between them. The CDR3 is 15 amino acids. In DNA, the CDR3 is TGTGCCAGCAGTGAAGCGTCGGGGAGGACCTACGAGCAGTACTTC. Translating it yields CASSEASGRTYEQYF.

This chain links TRBV4-1 with TRBJ1-2; 7 bases agree with TRBD1. The CDR3 length is 14 residues. The V gene end was trimmed by 2 bases and the J gene end by 8 bases; junction bases not matched to a gene: 8. Germline lookup yields CDR1 MGHRA and CDR2 YSYEKL. In nucleotides, the CDR3 is TGCGCCAGCAGCCAACATAGGGGGCTAGAGGGCTACACCTTC. It codes for CASSQHRGLEGYTF.

This clone was detected once. This chain links TRBV7-9 with TRBJ2-1; the D is unclear. The CDR3 has 12 residues. Germline assignment: CDR1 SEHNR and CDR2 FQNEAQ (reference sequence). V was shortened by 5 bases and J by 10 bases, with 12 bases between the two germline ends. The CDR3 DNA sequence: TGTGCCAGCAGCCTCCCTCCCGGGGAGCAGTTCTTC. The encoded protein is CASSLPPGEQFF.

The V call is TRBV29-1, the J call TRBJ2-7; D is uncertain. CDR1 SQVTM and CDR2 ANQGSEA come from the germline V gene. V was cut by 5 bases and J by 4 bases, with 15 bases left in between. The CDR3 contains 13 residues. CDR3 loop: CSVLPDHGYEQYF. In nucleotides, the CDR3 is TGCAGCGTTCTTCCAGACCACGGGTACGAGCAGTACTTC.